This T cell receptor beta chain was profiled in a study of cytomegalovirus exposure and HLA in healthy donors. Study-level findings and limits: In a later analysis, HLA-C alleles had the fewest associated TCRs, DRB1 alleles the most. According to a later analysis, donors in an Asian-associated ancestry cluster reportedly had fewer N-insertions than the roughly 670-donor mean. 87-base-pair reads could not separate some V segments, including TRBV6-2 and TRBV6-3.

A few counts support this clone. What it binds is not known. Germline V gene data show CDR1 as SGHRS and CDR2 as YFSETQ. With 4 bases removed from V and 0 bases from J, the gap between germline ends came to 11 bases. The CDR3 is made up of 15 amino acids. Primers: 60 Vbeta forward and 13 Jbeta reverse. The data were produced by immunoSEQ multiplex PCR, yet TCRdb's version contains in-frame clones alone and is incomplete. The sample has 50,000 to 60,000 clones, roughly 81% seen once; the top ten hold 2.5% to 3%. The gene calls are TRBV5-1 and TRBJ2-4; D may be TRBD2 (5 bases). What was sequenced was PBMCs. The TCR was taken from a woman aged 40-49 years in good health and CMV-seropositive. The CDR3 spells CASSRDGLAKNIQYF. CDR3 DNA sequence: TGCGCCAGCAGCAGAGACGGACTAGCCAAAAACATTCAGTACTTC.